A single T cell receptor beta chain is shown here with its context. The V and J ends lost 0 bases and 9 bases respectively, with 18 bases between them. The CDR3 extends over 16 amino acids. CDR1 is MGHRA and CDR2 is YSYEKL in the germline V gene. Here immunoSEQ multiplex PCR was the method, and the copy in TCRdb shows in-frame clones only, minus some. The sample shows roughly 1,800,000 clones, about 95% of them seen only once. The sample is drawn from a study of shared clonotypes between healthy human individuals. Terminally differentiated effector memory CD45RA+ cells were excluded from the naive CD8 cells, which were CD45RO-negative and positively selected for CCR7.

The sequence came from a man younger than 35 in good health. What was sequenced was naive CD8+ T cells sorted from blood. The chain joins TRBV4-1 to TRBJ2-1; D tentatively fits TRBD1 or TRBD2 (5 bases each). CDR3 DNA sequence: TGCGCCAGCAGCCAAGATGGGGGTAGCTCATGGGGTGAGCAGTTCTTC. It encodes CASSQDGGSSWGEQFF.